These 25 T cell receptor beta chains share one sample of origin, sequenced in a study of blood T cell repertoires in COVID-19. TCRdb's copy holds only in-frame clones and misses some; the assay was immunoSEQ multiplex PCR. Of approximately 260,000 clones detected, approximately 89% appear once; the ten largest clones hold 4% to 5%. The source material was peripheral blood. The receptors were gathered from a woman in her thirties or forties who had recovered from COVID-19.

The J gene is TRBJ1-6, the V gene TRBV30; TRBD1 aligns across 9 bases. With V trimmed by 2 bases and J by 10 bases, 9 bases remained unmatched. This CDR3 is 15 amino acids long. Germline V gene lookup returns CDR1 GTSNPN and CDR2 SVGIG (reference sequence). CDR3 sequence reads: CAWSQPPGQGSPLHF. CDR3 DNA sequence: TGTGCCTGGAGTCAACCCCCCGGACAGGGGTCACCCCTCCACTTT.

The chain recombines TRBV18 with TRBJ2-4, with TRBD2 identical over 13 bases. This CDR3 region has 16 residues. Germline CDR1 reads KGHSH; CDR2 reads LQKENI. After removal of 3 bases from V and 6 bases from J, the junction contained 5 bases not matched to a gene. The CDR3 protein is CASSPPGLAGVNIQYF. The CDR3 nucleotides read TGTGCCAGCTCACCCCCCGGACTAGCGGGAGTAAACATTCAGTACTTC.

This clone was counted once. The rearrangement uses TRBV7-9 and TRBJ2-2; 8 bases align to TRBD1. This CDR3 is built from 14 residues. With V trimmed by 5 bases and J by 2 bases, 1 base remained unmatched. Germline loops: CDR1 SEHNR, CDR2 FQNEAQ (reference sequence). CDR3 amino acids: CASSGQGNTGELFF. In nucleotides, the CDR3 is TGTGCCAGCAGCGGACAGGGAAACACCGGGGAGCTGTTTTTT.

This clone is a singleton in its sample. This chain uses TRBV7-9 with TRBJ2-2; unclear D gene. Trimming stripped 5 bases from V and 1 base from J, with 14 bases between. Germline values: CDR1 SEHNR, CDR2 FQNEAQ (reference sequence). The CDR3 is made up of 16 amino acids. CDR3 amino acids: CASSPFLDLNTGELFF. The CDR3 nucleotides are TGTGCCAGCAGCCCCTTTTTAGATTTGAACACCGGGGAGCTGTTTTTT.

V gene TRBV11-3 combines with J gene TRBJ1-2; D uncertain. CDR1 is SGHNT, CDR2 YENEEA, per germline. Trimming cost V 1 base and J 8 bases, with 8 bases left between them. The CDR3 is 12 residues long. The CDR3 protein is CASSLGHLGYTF. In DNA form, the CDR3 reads TGTGCCAGCAGCTTAGGACACCTCGGCTACACCTTC.

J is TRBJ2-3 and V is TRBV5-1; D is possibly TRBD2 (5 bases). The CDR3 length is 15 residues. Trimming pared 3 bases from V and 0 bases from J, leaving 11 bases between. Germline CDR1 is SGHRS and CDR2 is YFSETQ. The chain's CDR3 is CASSSDWESTDTQYF. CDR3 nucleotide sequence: TGCGCCAGCAGCTCGGACTGGGAAAGCACAGATACGCAGTATTTT.

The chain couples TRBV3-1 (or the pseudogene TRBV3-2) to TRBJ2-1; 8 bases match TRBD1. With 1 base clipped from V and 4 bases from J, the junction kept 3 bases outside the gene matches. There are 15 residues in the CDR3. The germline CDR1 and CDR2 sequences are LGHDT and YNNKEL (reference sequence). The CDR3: CASSQAGTGYNEQFF. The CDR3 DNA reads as TGTGCCAGCAGCCAAGCCGGGACAGGTTACAATGAGCAGTTCTTC.

This chain's CDR3 is CASSTKSGGSSEQYF. CDR3 coding DNA: TGTGCCAGCAGCACGAAATCAGGGGGTTCAAGCGAGCAGTACTTC. The chain is built from TRBV9 and TRBJ2-7, with 7 bases matching TRBD1. V gave up 4 bases and J gave up 6 bases; unmatched junction bases: 13. Per the germline V gene, CDR1 is SGDLS and CDR2 is YYNGEE. The CDR3 runs 15 residues.

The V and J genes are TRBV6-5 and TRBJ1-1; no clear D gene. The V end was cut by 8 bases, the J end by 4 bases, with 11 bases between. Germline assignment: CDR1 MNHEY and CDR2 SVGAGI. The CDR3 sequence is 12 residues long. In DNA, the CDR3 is TGTGCCAGCGGAGAGGTAGGCACTGAAGCTTTCTTT. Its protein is CASGEVGTEAFF.

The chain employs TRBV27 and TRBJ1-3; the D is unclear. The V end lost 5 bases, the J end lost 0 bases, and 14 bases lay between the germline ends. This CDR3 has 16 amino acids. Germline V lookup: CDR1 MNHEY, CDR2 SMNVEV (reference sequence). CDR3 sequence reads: CASSPVGGRSGNTIYF. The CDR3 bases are TGTGCCAGCAGTCCGGTGGGTGGGCGCTCTGGAAACACCATATATTTT.

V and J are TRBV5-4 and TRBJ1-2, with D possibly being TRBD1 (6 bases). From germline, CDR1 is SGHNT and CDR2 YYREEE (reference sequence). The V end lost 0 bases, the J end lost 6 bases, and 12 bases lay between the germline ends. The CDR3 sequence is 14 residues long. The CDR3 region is CASSLAPRGHGYTF. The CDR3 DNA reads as TGTGCCAGCAGCTTGGCCCCCAGGGGCCATGGCTACACCTTC.

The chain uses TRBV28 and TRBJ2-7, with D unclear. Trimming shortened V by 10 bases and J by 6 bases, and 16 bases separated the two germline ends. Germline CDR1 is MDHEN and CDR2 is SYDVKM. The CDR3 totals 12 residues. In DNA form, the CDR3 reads TGTGCCACATTACGTCTTCGCGGCGAGCAGTACTTC. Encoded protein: CATLRLRGEQYF.

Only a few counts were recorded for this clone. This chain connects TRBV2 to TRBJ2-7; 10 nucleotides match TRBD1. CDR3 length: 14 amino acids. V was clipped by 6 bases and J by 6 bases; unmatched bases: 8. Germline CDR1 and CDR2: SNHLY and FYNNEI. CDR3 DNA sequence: TGTGCCAGCAGCCGGGACAGGGGTTTGGGCGAGCAGTACTTC. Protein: CASSRDRGLGEQYF.

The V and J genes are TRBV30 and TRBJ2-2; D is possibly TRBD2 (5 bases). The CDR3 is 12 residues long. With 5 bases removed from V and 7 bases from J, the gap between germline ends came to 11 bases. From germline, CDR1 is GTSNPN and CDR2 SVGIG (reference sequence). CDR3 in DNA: TGTGCCTGGCAACCGGGAAACGGGGAGCTGTTTTTT. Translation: CAWQPGNGELFF.

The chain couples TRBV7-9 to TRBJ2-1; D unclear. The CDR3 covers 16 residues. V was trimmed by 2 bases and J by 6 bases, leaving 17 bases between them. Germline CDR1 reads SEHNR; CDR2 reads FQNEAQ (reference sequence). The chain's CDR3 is CASSLPPGLPPNEQFF. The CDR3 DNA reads TGTGCCAGCAGCTTACCTCCAGGCCTTCCCCCCAATGAGCAGTTCTTC.

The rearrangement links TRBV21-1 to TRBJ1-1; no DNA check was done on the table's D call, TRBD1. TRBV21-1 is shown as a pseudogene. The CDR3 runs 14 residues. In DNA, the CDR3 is TGTGCCAGCAGCAAACTACCAGGGGCCACTGAAGCTTTCTTT. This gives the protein CASSKLPGATEAFF.

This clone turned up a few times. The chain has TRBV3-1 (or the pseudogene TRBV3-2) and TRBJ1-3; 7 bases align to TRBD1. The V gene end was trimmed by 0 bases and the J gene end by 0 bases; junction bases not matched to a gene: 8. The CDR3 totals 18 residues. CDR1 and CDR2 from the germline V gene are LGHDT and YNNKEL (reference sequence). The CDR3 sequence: CASSQDAPGQASGNTIYF. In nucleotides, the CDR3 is TGTGCCAGCAGCCAAGATGCCCCAGGACAGGCCTCTGGAAACACCATATATTTT.

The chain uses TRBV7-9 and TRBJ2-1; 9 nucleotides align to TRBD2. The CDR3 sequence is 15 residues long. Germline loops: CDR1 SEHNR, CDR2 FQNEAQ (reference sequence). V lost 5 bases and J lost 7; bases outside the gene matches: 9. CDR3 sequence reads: CASSPKASGTNEQFF. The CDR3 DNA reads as TGTGCCAGCAGCCCCAAAGCTAGCGGGACGAATGAGCAGTTCTTC.

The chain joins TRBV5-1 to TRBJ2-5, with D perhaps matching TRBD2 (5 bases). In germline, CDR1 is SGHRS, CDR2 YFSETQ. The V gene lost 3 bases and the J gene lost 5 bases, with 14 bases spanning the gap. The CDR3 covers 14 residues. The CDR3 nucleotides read TGCGCCAGCAGCTGGGGAGAGGTTAGGGAGACCCAGTACTTC. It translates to CASSWGEVRETQYF.

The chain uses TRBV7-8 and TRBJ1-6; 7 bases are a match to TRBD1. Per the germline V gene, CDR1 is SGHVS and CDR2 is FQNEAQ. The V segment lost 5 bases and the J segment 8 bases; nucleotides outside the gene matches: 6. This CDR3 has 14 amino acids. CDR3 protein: CASSRQGWDSPLHF. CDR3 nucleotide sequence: TGTGCCAGCAGCAGACAGGGTTGGGATTCACCCCTCCACTTT.

This chain's CDR3 is CASSKGQLFGNQPQHF. The CDR3 nucleotides are TGTGCCAGCAGCAAAGGACAGCTTTTTGGCAATCAGCCCCAGCATTTT. The J gene is TRBJ1-5, the V gene TRBV21-1; no DNA check was done on the table's D call, TRBD1. TRBV21-1 is a documented pseudogene. This CDR3 is 16 amino acids long.

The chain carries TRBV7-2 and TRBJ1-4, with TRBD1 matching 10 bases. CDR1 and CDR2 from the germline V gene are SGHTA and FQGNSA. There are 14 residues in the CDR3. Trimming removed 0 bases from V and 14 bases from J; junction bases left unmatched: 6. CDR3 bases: TGTGCCAGCAGCTTAGCGCGAGGGACAGGGGATCTGTTTTTT. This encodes CASSLARGTGDLFF.

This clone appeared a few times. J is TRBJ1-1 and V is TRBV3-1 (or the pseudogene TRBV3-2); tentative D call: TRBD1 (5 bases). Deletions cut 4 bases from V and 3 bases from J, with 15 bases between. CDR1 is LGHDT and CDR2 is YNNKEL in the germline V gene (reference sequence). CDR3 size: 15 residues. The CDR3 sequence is CASSPTAGSDTEAFF. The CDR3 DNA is TGTGCCAGCAGCCCCACCGCAGGGTCGGACACTGAAGCTTTCTTT.

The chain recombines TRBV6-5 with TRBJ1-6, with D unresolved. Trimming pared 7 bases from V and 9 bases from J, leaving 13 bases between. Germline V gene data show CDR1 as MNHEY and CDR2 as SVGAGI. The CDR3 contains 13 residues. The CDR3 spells CASTAQRGSPLHF. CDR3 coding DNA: TGTGCCAGCACGGCGCAACGAGGTTCACCCCTCCACTTT.

This chain's CDR3 is CASSLGQENYGYTF. CDR3 nucleotide sequence: TGCGCCAGCAGCTTGGGGCAGGAAAACTATGGCTACACCTTC. This chain joins TRBV5-1 and TRBJ1-2, with D uncertain. Germline V gene sequence: CDR1 SGHRS, CDR2 YFSETQ. V was clipped by 0 bases and J by 2 bases, with 8 bases between them. The CDR3 sequence is 14 residues long. The full variable domain, completed using reference TRBV5-1 and TRBJ1-2, is KAGVTQTPRYLIKTRGQQVTLSCSPISGHRSVSWYQQTPGQGLQFLFEYFSETQRNKGNFPGRFSGRQFSNSRSEMNVSTLELGDSALYLCASSLGQENYGYTFGSGTRLTVV.